This TCR beta chain appears in the sequencing data of a study of T-cell memory formation after mild COVID-19. CDR3 length: 15 amino acids. Germline-derived CDR1 and CDR2 are GTSNPN and SVGIG (reference sequence). V was clipped by 2 bases and J by 1 base; unmatched bases: 7. TCRdb processed the 5' RACE reads anew with MiXCR; each CDR3 protein has one entry. The table lists 350,000 to 500,000 distinct CDR3 sequences, roughly 20% of them singletons, with roughly 8% in the top ten. The V and J genes are TRBV30 and TRBJ1-1; 7 bases match TRBD1. The clonotype comes from an adult woman who had mild COVID-19 (a few samples of this study predate the infection). Cell type and time point are not known. The material sequenced was PBMCs or a T cell subset sorted from them (not recorded which). The CDR3 nucleotides read TGTGCCTGGAGTCCCAGGGGGGGCAGGAACACTGAAGCTTTCTTT. Encoded protein: CAWSPRGGRNTEAFF.